This T cell receptor beta chain is drawn from a study of T cell responses to AZD1222 COVID-19 vaccine. Study results and caveats: Donors, mostly white British, included more females; clonal diversity was possibly underestimated.

Method: immunoSEQ multiplex PCR; TCRdb's copy keeps in-frame clones and lacks some. Of roughly 180,000 clones listed, roughly 94% are singletons. To note about this clone: Its antigen is not known.

J lost 7 bases, V lost 0 bases, and 8 bases had no gene match. The CDR3 loop spans 16 amino acids. Germline V CDR1 and CDR2: SGDLS, YYNGEE. The sample was peripheral blood, taken on day 0 of AZD1222 vaccination. The TCR was taken from an adult in good health. This rearrangement joins TRBV9 to TRBJ2-1; TRBD2 matches at 9 bases. CDR3 DNA sequence: TGTGCCAGCAGCGTAGGGGGCGGGAGGGCCTGGAATGAGCAGTTCTTC. This codes for CASSVGGGRAWNEQFF.